Presented here are 21 T cell receptor delta chains from one specimen sequenced in a study of gamma-delta T cells after stem cell transplantation. TCRdb redid the clone calls on the RT-PCR reads with CATT. The sample lists 2,000 to 2,500 delta-chain clones, under 55% seen once, with roughly 15% in the top ten. Sequences were obtained from gamma-delta T cells. These TCRs come from a human donor. It is not recorded whose cells these are; they may come from a transplant donor.

The V gene is TRDV2, the J gene TRDJ1; D possibly corresponds to TRDD3 (6 bases). There are 16 residues in the CDR3. V was cut by 4 bases and J by 2 bases, with 19 bases left in between. Germline CDR1 reads GEAIGNYY; CDR2 reads EKD. CDR3 loop: CACENLRGWGTDKLIF. As DNA, the CDR3 is TGTGCCTGTGAAAATCTAAGGGGATGGGGGACCGATAAACTCATCTTT.

This clone appeared a few times. Since a much larger clone is just one base distant, this may be a read error. The chain recombines TRDV2 with TRDJ1; D is possibly TRDD3 (5 bases). CDR3 size: 18 residues. V was trimmed by 3 bases and J by 0 bases, leaving 22 bases between them. The germline V gene encodes CDR1 GEAIGNYY and CDR2 EKD. The CDR3 sequence is CACDSAEEGVRYTDKLIF. In DNA, the CDR3 is TGTGCCTGTGACTCCGCCGAGGAGGGGGTACGGTACACCGATAAACTCATCTTT.

Of note for this clone: A junction boundary mismatches the germline segment, possibly from a read error. This chain uses TRDV2 with TRDJ1; TRDD3 matches 12 bases. The CDR3 length is 19 residues. Germline CDR1 is GEAIGNYY and CDR2 is EKD. The CDR3 here is CACDTVVLGDTTYTDNLIF. CDR3 sequence (DNA): TGTGCCTGTGACACGGTTGTACTGGGGGATACCACGTACACCGATAACCTCATCTTT.

On this clone: Only one base separates this from a far larger clonotype, so it likely reflects a read error. This chain links TRDV2 with TRDJ1; 9 nucleotides agree with TRDD3. The CDR3 sequence is 20 residues long. Germline V gene lookup returns CDR1 GEAIGNYY and CDR2 EKD. V lost 0 bases, J lost 1 base, and 17 bases stayed unmatched. This CDR3 reads CACDTVSPLGDKRGTDKLIF. CDR3 DNA: TGTGCCTGTGACACCGTAAGTCCCTTGGGGGATAAAAGGGGCACCGATAAACTCATCTTT.

With regard to this clone: A much larger clone lies one base from this, so it may be a read error. This CDR3 is also generated by other DNA sequences in the sample. V usage is TRDV2 and J usage is TRDJ1; D is uncertain. CDR3 length: 15 residues. CDR1 GEAIGNYY and CDR2 EKD come from the germline V gene. Deletions cut 0 bases from V and 2 bases from J, with 12 bases between. CDR3 sequence reads: CACDTAGPRTDKLIF. The CDR3 nucleotides are TGTGCCTGTGACACCGCGGGGCCACGAACCGATAAACTCATCTTT.

A few counts support this clone. A much larger clone differs by one base, so this may be a read error. The rearrangement uses TRDV2 and TRDJ1; weak D call: TRDD3 (6 bases). Germline assignment: CDR1 GEAIGNYY and CDR2 EKD. The length of the CDR3 is 16 residues. Between the trimmed V and J ends, which lost 1 base and 0 bases, there was a span of 14 bases. The CDR3 sequence is CACDTLGASYTDKLIF. DNA for the CDR3: TGTGCCTGTGACACGTTGGGGGCTTCGTACACCGATAAACTCATCTTT.

The chain links TRDV2 to TRDJ3; 8 bases line up with TRDD3. The CDR3 runs 20 residues. Trimming at V came to 3 bases and at J to 0 bases, leaving 12 bases not matched to a gene. The germline V gene has CDR1 GEAIGNYY and CDR2 EKD. Written as DNA, the CDR3 is TGTGCCTGTGACCCGACTGGGGGGGTATGGAGCTCCTGGGACACCCGACAGATGTTTTTC. Translation: CACDPTGGVWSSWDTRQMFF.

This clone was counted between two and nine times. This sample also contains other DNA sequences that code for the same CDR3. This chain connects TRDV2 to TRDJ1; 12 bases map to TRDD3. CDR1 is GEAIGNYY, CDR2 EKD, per germline. V was clipped by 0 bases and J by 8 bases; unmatched bases: 9. The CDR3 is made up of 16 amino acids. The CDR3 is CACDTALLGDTNKLIF. In DNA, the CDR3 is TGTGCCTGTGACACCGCCCTACTGGGGGATACTAACAAACTCATCTTT.

The J gene is TRDJ1, the V gene TRDV2; the D gene could be TRDD2 or TRDD3 (5 bases each). The CDR3 spans 19 residues. Trimming shortened V by 1 base and J by 0 bases, and 23 bases separated the two germline ends. Per germline, CDR1 GEAIGNYY and CDR2 EKD. CDR3 sequence reads: CACDTLSPTGSKNTDKLIF. CDR3 nucleotides: TGTGCCTGTGACACACTCTCCCCTACTGGTTCCAAAAACACCGATAAACTCATCTTT.

This clone occurred a few times. The chain couples TRDV2 to TRDJ1, with a weak D call TRDD3 (6 bases). The germline V gene encodes CDR1 GEAIGNYY and CDR2 EKD. V was pared by 2 bases and J by 0 bases, with 9 bases between. The CDR3 is made up of 14 amino acids. CDR3 protein: CACDILGYTDKLIF. The CDR3 DNA follows: TGTGCCTGTGACATACTGGGATACACCGATAAACTCATCTTT.

Concerning this clone itself: With a much larger clone just one base away, this may be a read error. This chain links TRDV2 with TRDJ1; TRDD2 or TRDD3 may be the D gene (5 bases each). The CDR3 covers 18 residues. CDR1 GEAIGNYY and CDR2 EKD come from the germline V gene. The CDR3 region is CARDTVLRGDGYTDKLIF. DNA for the CDR3: TGTGCCCGTGACACCGTCCTTCGTGGGGACGGGTACACCGATAAACTCATCTTT.

This clone is judged medium-sized. The rearrangement links TRDV2 to TRDJ1, with D perhaps matching TRDD3 (6 bases). Germline assignment: CDR1 GEAIGNYY and CDR2 EKD. V was cut by 3 bases and J by 6 bases, with 16 bases left in between. This CDR3 spans 14 amino acids. The chain's CDR3 is CACDALGPPNKLIF. DNA for the CDR3: TGTGCCTGTGACGCGCTGGGGCCTCCGAATAAACTCATCTTT.

Comments on this clone: The junction departs from germline at one end; a sequencing error may be responsible. Other nucleotide sequences in the sample specify the same CDR3. The V gene is TRDV2, the J gene TRDJ3; 12 bases align to TRDD3. This CDR3 region has 20 residues. The V gene's germline CDR1 is GEAIGNYY and CDR2 EKD. Here the CDR3 reads CACDPPPLGDTFCDTRPMFF. For the CDR3, the DNA is TGTGCCTGTGACCCACCCCCGCTGGGGGATACGTTCTGTGACACCCGACCGATGTTTTTC.

About this clone: One end of the junction does not line up with germline, which may come from a read error. Other DNA sequences in this specimen translate into the identical CDR3. This chain joins TRDV2 and TRDJ1; 9 nucleotides line up with TRDD3. The CDR3 is made up of 15 amino acids. CDR1 is GEAIGNYY, CDR2 EKD, per germline. As DNA, the CDR3 is TGTGCCTGTGTATGGTTGGGGGATAAGACCGATAACCTCATCTTT. Its protein product is CACVWLGDKTDNLIF.

The chain is built from TRDV2 and TRDJ1; 7 bases match TRDD3. The V gene end was trimmed by 3 bases and the J gene end by 1 base; junction bases not matched to a gene: 4. The CDR3 length is 14 residues. Looked up from germline, CDR1 is GEAIGNYY and CDR2 is EKD. The CDR3 DNA is TGTGCCTGTGACTTCTGGGGGTCCACCGATAAACTCATCTTT. This gives the protein CACDFWGSTDKLIF.

With respect to this clone: The sample has other DNA sequences that encode this CDR3 too. V is TRDV2 and J is TRDJ1; 12 bases are shared with TRDD3. In germline, CDR1 is GEAIGNYY, CDR2 EKD. This CDR3 comprises 19 residues. V dropped 0 bases and J dropped 0; count of bases not matched to a gene: 10. The CDR3 here is CACDTLVLGDTPYTDKLIF. The DNA of the CDR3 is TGTGCCTGTGACACCCTGGTACTGGGGGATACTCCGTACACCGATAAACTCATCTTT.

This clone is classed as medium-sized. This chain connects TRDV2 to TRDJ1; 8 nucleotides line up with TRDD3. Trimming took 3 bases from V and 7 from J; bases not matched to a gene: 6. The CDR3 length is 13 residues. Germline V gene lookup returns CDR1 GEAIGNYY and CDR2 EKD. The CDR3 loop reads CACDSLLGVKLIF. CDR3 sequence (DNA): TGTGCCTGTGACTCTTTACTGGGGGTTAAACTCATCTTT.

A word on this clone: Given a much more abundant clone one base away, this may be a read error. The chain recombines TRDV2 with TRDJ3, with TRDD3 matching over 13 bases. Germline V gene sequence: CDR1 GEAIGNYY, CDR2 EKD. The CDR3 totals 20 residues. V dropped 0 bases and J dropped 0; count of bases not matched to a gene: 4. The CDR3 here is CACDTVLGDTGSWDTRQMFF. The CDR3 coding sequence is TGTGCCTGTGACACCGTACTGGGGGATACGGGCTCCTGGGACACCCGACAGATGTTTTTC.

This clone appeared a few times. V gene TRDV2 combines with J gene TRDJ1; TRDD3 aligns across 11 bases. This CDR3 region has 15 residues. Germline V lookup: CDR1 GEAIGNYY, CDR2 EKD. V dropped 2 bases and J dropped 1; count of bases not matched to a gene: 2. CDR3 bases: TGTGCCTGTGACAAATGGGGGATACGCACCGATAAACTCATCTTT. Residues: CACDKWGIRTDKLIF.

V and J are TRDV2 and TRDJ1; no reliable D call. Deletions cut 1 base from V and 4 bases from J, with 12 bases between. The CDR3 runs 14 residues. Germline V gene data show CDR1 as GEAIGNYY and CDR2 as EKD. In DNA form, the CDR3 reads TGTGCCTGTGACACGATGGGAATAAACGATAAACTCATCTTT. It specifies CACDTMGINDKLIF.

The chain employs TRDV2 and TRDJ1; D unclear. Between the trimmed V and J ends, which lost 0 bases and 0 bases, there was a span of 16 bases. The CDR3 runs 17 residues. From germline, CDR1 is GEAIGNYY and CDR2 EKD. In nucleotides, the CDR3 is TGTGCCTGTGACACCGTCGAGCGGGAAAGGTACACCGATAAACTCATCTTT. This codes for CACDTVERERYTDKLIF.